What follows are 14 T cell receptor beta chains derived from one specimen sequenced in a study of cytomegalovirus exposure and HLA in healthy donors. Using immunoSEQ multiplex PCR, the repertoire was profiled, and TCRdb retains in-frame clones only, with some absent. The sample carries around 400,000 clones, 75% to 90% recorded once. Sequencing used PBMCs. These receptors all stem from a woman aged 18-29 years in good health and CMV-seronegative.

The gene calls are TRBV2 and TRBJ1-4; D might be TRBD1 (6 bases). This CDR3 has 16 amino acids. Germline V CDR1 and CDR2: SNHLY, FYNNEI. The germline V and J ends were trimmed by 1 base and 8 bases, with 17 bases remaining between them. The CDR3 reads CASSEGFGRGYEKLFF. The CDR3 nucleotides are TGTGCCAGCAGTGAAGGGTTTGGCAGGGGATACGAAAAACTGTTTTTT.

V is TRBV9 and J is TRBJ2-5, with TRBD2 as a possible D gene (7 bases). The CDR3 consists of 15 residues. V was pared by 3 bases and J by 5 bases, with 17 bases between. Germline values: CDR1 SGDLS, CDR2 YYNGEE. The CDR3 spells CASSADTEGGETQYF. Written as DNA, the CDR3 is TGTGCCAGCAGCGCAGACACTGAGGGGGGGGAGACCCAGTACTTC.

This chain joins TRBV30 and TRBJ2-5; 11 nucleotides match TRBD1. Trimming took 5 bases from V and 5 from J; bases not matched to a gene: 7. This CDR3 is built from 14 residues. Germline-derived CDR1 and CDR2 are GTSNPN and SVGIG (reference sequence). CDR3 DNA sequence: TGTGCCTGGGGCGGGACAGGGGGTCGGGAGACCCAGTACTTC. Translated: CAWGGTGGRETQYF.

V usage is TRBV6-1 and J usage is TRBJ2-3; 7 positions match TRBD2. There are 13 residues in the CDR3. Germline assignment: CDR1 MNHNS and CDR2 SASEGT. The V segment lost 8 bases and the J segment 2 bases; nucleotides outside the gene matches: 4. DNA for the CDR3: TGTGCCAGCGGGGGAGGGGTCACAGATACGCAGTATTTT. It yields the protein CASGGGVTDTQYF.

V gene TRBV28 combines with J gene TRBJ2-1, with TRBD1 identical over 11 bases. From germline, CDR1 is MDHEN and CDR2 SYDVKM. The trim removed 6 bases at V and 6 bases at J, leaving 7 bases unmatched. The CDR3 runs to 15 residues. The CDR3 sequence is CASSWTGGGGNEQFF. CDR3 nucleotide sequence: TGTGCCAGCAGCTGGACAGGGGGCGGTGGCAATGAGCAGTTCTTC.

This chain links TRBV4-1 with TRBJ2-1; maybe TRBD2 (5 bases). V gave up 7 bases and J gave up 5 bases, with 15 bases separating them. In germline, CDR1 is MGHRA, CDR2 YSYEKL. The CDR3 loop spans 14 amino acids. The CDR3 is CASNKRESNNEQFF. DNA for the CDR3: TGCGCCAGCAACAAGAGGGAATCAAACAATGAGCAGTTCTTC.

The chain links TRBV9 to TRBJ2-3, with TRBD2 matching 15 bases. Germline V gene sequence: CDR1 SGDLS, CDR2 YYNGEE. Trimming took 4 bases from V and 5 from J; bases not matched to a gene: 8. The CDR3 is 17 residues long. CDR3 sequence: CASSPWTSGGAGDTQYF. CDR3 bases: TGTGCCAGCAGCCCCTGGACTAGCGGGGGGGCGGGAGATACGCAGTATTTT.

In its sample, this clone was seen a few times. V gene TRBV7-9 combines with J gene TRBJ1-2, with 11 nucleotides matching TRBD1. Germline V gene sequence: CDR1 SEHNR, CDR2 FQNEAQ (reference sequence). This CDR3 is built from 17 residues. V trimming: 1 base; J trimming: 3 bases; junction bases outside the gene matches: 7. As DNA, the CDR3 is TGTGCCAGCAGCTTAGACGGGACAGGGGGGATGGACTATGGCTACACCTTC. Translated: CASSLDGTGGMDYGYTF.

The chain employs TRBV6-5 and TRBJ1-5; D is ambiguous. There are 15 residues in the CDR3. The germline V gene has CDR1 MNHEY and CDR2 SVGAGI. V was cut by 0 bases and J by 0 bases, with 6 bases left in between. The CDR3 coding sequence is TGTGCCAGCAGTTACTCCAGATTTAGCAATCAGCCCCAGCATTTT. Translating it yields CASSYSRFSNQPQHF.

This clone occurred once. CDR3 region: CASRQGGPINIEQYF. In DNA, the CDR3 is TGTGCCAGCAGGCAGGGAGGACCGATAAATATAGAGCAGTACTTC. The chain couples TRBV28 to TRBJ2-7; a weak D match, TRBD2 (6 bases). Germline V lookup: CDR1 MDHEN, CDR2 SYDVKM. The CDR3 spans 15 residues. The V and J ends lost 6 bases and 7 bases respectively, with 22 bases between them. The complete variable domain, with remaining parts taken from reference TRBV28 and TRBJ2-7, reads DVKVTQSSRYLVKRTGEKVFLECVQDMDHENMFWYRQDPGLGLRLIYFSYDVKMKEKGDIPEGYSVSREKKERFSLILESASTNQTSMYLCASRQGGPINIEQYFGPGTRLTVT.

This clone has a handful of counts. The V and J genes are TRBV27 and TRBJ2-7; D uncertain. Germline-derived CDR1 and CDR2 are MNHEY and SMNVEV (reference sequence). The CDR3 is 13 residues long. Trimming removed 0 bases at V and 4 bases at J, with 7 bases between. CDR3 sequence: CASSLSEEYEQYF. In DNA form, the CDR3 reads TGTGCCAGCAGTTTATCTGAGGAGTACGAGCAGTACTTC.

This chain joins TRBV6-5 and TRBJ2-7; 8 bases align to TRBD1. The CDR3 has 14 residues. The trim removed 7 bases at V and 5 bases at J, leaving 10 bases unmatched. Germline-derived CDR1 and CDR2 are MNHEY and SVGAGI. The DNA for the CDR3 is TGTGCCAGCAACAAAGGACAGGGAACCGACGAGCAGTACTTC. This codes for CASNKGQGTDEQYF.

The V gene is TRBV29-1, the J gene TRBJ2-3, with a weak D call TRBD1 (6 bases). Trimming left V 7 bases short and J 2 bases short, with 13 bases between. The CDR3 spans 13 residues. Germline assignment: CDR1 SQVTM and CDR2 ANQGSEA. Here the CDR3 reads CSEQGLSTDTQYF. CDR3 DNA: TGCAGCGAACAGGGTTTATCCACAGATACGCAGTATTTT.

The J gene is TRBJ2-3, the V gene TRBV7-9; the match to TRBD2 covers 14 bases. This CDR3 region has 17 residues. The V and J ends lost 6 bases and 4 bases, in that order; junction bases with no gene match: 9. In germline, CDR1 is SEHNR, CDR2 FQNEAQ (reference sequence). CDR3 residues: CASRKGLAGARADTQYF. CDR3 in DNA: TGTGCCAGCAGGAAGGGACTAGCGGGGGCCAGGGCAGATACGCAGTATTTT. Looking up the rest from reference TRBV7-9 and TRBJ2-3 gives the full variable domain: DTGVSQNPRHKITKRGQNVTFRCDPISEHNRLYWYRQTLGQGPEFLTYFQNEAQLEKSRLLSDRFSAERPKGSFSTLEIQRTEQGDSAMYLCASRKGLAGARADTQYFGPGTRLTVL.